Detailed here is one T cell receptor (beta chain). The antigen remains undetermined. The data stem from a study of OX40 agonist ivuxolimab in advanced cancers. Study in general: Hepatocellular carcinoma, melanoma, renal cell or head and neck cancer occurred in dose-escalation patients.

The CDR3 contains 13 residues. Trimming took off 7 bases at V and 1 base at J, with 5 bases between the two ends. Per germline, CDR1 LNHDA and CDR2 SQIVND (reference sequence). Findings of the study overall: Low normalized T-cell clonal expansion was additionally recorded for some nonresponders.

Some clones are missing from TCRdb's copy, which holds only in-frame ones; the method was immunoSEQ multiplex PCR. The repertoire holds 27,000 or so clones, with 80% to 90% as singletons. The V and J genes are TRBV19 and TRBJ2-6; no reliable D call. The receptor's source is an adult with an advanced solid tumor such as melanoma, head and neck, liver or kidney cancer. Sequencing was performed on CD4+ or CD8+ T cells sorted from blood, taken in a trial of the OX40 agonist ivuxolimab. The CDR3: CASILSGANVLTF. The CDR3 DNA reads TGTGCCAGTATCCTTTCTGGGGCCAACGTCCTGACTTTC.